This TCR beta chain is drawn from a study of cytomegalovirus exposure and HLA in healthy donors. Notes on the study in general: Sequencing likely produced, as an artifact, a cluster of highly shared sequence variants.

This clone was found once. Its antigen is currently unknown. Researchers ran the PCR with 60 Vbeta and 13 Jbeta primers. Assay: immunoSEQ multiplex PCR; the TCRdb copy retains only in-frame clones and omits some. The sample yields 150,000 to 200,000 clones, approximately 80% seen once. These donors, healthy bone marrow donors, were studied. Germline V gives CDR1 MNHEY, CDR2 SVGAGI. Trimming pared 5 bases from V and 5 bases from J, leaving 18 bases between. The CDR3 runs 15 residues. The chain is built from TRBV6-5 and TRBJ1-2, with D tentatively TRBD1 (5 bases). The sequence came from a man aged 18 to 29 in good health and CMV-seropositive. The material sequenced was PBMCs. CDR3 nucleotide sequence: TGTGCCAGCAGTCCTGACCGGGGGGGTTGGTATGGCTACACCTTC. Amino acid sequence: CASSPDRGGWYGYTF.